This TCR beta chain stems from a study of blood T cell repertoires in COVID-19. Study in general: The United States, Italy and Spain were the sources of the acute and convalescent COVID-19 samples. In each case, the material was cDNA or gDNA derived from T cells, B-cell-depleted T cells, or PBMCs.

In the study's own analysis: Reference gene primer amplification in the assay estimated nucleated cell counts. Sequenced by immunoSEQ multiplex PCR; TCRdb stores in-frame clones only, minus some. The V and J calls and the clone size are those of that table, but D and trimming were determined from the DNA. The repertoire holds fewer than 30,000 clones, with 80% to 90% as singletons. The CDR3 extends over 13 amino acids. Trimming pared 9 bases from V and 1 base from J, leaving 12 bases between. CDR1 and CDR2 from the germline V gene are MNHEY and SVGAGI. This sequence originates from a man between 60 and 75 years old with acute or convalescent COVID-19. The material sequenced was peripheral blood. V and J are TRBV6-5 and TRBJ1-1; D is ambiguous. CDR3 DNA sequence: TGTGCCAGTCGACTTTCCGGGAACACTGAAGCTTTCTTT. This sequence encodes CASRLSGNTEAFF.